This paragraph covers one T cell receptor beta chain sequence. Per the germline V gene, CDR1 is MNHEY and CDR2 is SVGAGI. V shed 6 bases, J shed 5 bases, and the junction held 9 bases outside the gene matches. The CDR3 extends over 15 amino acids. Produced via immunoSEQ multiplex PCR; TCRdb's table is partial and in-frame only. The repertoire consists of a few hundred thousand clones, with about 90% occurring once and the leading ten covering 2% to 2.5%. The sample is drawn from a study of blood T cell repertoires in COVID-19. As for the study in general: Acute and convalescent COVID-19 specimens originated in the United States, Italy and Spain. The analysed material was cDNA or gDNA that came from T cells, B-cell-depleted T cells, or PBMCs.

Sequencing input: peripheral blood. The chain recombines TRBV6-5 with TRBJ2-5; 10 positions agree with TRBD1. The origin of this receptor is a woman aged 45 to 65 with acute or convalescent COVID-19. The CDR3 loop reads CASRRSVGQGETQYF. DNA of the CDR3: TGTGCCAGCAGGCGAAGTGTGGGACAGGGGGAGACCCAGTACTTC.